This T cell receptor beta chain comes out of a study of CD8 T cells in Susac syndrome. Trimming removed 3 bases from V and 0 bases from J, with 9 bases in between. Germline V lookup: CDR1 MDHEN, CDR2 SYDVKM. CDR3 size: 14 residues. Random hexamers served to reverse transcribe roughly 0.5 to 1 ug RNA. TCRdb processed the immunoSEQ multiplex PCR reads anew with MiXCR; each CDR3 protein has one entry. The sample carries 200,000 to 250,000 distinct CDR3 sequences, about 95% recorded once. Sequenced input: CD4+ T cells from PBMCs. The clonotype was recovered from a human donor with multiple sclerosis. The V call is TRBV28, the J call TRBJ2-7; D not resolved. The CDR3 is CASSLRWSSYEQYF. As DNA, the CDR3 is TGTGCCAGCAGTTTGCGCTGGAGCTCCTACGAGCAGTACTTC.